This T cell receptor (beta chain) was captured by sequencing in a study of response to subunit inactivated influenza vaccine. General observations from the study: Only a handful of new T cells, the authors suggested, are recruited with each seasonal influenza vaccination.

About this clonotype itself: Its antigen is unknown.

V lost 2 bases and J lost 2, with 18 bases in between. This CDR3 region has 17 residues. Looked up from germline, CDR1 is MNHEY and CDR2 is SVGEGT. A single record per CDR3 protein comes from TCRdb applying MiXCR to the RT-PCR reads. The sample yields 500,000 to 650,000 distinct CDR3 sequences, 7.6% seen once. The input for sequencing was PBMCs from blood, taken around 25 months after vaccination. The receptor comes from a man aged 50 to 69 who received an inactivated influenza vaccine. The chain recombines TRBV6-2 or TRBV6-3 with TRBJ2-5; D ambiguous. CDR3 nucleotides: TGTGCCAGCAGTTACCCGAGCTCGGGCAGAGGACAAGAGACCCAGTACTTC. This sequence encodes CASSYPSSGRGQETQYF.